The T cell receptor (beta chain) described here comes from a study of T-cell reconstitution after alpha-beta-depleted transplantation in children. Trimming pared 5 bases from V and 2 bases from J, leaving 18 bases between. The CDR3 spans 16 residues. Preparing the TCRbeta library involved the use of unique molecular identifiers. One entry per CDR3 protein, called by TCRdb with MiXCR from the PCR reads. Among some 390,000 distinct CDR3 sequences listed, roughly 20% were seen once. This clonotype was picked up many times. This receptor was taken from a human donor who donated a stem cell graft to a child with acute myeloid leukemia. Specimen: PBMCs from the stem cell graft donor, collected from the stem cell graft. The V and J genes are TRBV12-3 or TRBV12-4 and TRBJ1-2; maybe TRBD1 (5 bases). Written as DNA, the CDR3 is TGTGCCAGCAGTACAATTCAAAAGACAGAGAACTATGGCTACACCTTC. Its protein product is CASSTIQKTENYGYTF.